This TCR beta chain was found in a study of Graves' ophthalmopathy and Graves' hyperthyroidism. Study details: At the time of initial diagnosis and before any treatment, peripheral blood was collected.

Investigators amplified TCR beta CDR3 regions from RNA transcripts. A first-round RT-PCR used HTBI primers, followed by a second-round multiplex PCR. A single record per CDR3 protein comes from TCRdb applying MiXCR to the multiplex PCR reads. In the table there are roughly 610,000 distinct CDR3 sequences, over 20% of which are singletons. CDR3 length: 15 amino acids. Germline CDR1 reads SGHTA; CDR2 reads FQGNSA. V lost 1 base and J lost 5, with 14 bases in between. This clonotype was detected many times. Antigen: not known. In this cohort, patients with other autoimmune diseases, uncontrolled infections, pregnancy or lactation were excluded. Study-level results: Clonotypes were expanded in thyroid at above 0.001 frequency, and most also appeared in blood.

V gene TRBV7-2 combines with J gene TRBJ2-5; no reliable D call. The sequenced sample consisted of peripheral blood. The clonotype originates from a woman between 18 and 29 years old with stable Graves' hyperthyroidism. Some clones in this sample may be carry-over from other donors' samples. The CDR3 DNA reads as TGTGCCAGCAGCTTAGATAGGGCGGTGAGGGAGACCCAGTACTTC. This codes for CASSLDRAVRETQYF.